Detailed here is one T cell receptor beta chain. Its antigen is undetermined. The data belong to a study of T cell repertoires in ileal Crohn's disease. Broader study findings: Mucosal expansions were suggested to be mainly CD8 T cells.

Profiling relied on immunoSEQ multiplex PCR, and the TCRdb table lists in-frame clones only, not all of them. The repertoire holds around 14,000 clones, with roughly 80% as singletons. This CDR3 region has 17 residues. The J segment lost 5 bases and the V segment lost 5 bases, leaving 12 bases of the junction unmatched. CDR1 SGHAT and CDR2 FQNNGV come from the germline V gene. V and J are TRBV11-2 and TRBJ2-3, with TRBD2 matching 11 bases. This TCR derives from an adult with Crohn's disease. Material: ileal tissue. CDR3 nucleotide sequence: TGTGCCAGCAGCCCCCCCGGGGTAGCGGGGGGGCAAGATACGCAGTATTTT. It is translated as CASSPPGVAGGQDTQYF.